This TCR beta chain was recovered during a study of blood T cell repertoires in COVID-19. Study-level background: Acute-phase and convalescent COVID-19 samples originated in the United States, Italy and Spain. T cells, B-cell-depleted T cells, or PBMCs provided the cDNA or gDNA that served as material.

Original processing notes: How many nucleated cells were present was estimated from reference gene primer amplification. The data were produced by immunoSEQ multiplex PCR, yet TCRdb's version contains in-frame clones alone and is incomplete. That table gives V, J and clone size, and the DNA gave D and trimming. Counted here are around 150,000 clones, roughly 88% occurring once; the ten biggest clones make up more than 7%. Per the germline V gene, CDR1 is LNHDA and CDR2 is SQIVND (reference sequence). The CDR3 sequence is 12 residues long. Trimming removed 5 bases at V and 8 bases at J, with 12 bases between.

The J gene is TRBJ1-2, the V gene TRBV19, with unresolved D. The clonotype originates from a woman aged 80 or older with active or convalescent COVID-19. The sample was peripheral blood. The CDR3 region is CASSPPAGGYTF. Written as DNA, the CDR3 is TGTGCCAGTAGTCCACCTGCGGGGGGCTACACCTTC.